These T cell receptor beta chains were read from a single sample in a study of breast tumors, draining lymph nodes, adjacent tissues. TCRdb ran MiXCR on the multiplex PCR reads and lists one entry per CDR3 protein. The sample yields some 21,000 distinct CDR3 sequences, about 41% seen once. The sequencing input was breast tumor tissue. The receptors come from a female donor with breast cancer. Some clones in this sample may be carry-over from other donors' samples. The CDR3 runs from the conserved cysteine through the conserved F or W. The order of the fields is V gene, J gene, clone size, D gene, CDR3 DNA, CDR3 protein. D genes are given only for firm matches. Not all rows give a size; the values are once, few, many and, for expanded clones, a class.

TRBV11-2	TRBJ2-7	few	-	TGTGCCAGCAGCTTAGATCTTGCAGCTATCGGCGAGCAGTACTTC	CASSLDLAAIGEQYF
TRBV11-3	TRBJ2-7	-	-	TGTGCCAGCAGCTTGCGCAGGCTCCCCTACGAGCAGTACTTC	CASSLRRLPYEQYF
TRBV6-6	TRBJ1-6	few	TRBD1	TGTGCCAGCGTGACTATGGACAGGGGAAATTCACCCCTCCACTTT	CASVTMDRGNSPLHF
TRBV7-9	TRBJ1-2	-	-	TGTGCCAGCAGCTTAGGTCTACAGGACCCCCATGGCTACACCTTC	CASSLGLQDPHGYTF
TRBV6-1	TRBJ2-3	few	TRBD2	TGTGCCAGCAGTGAATTAGAGGCGGGAGGAGCAGATACGCAGTATTTT	CASSELEAGGADTQYF
TRBV24-1	TRBJ2-3	-	-	TGTGCCACCAGTGATTTGCGCGTGGCCACAGATACGCAGTATTTT	CATSDLRVATDTQYF
TRBV7-2	TRBJ2-1	few	-	TGTGCCAGCAGCACAGAGGGGGGGCCGGTGGAGGAGCAGTTCTTC	CASSTEGGPVEEQFF
TRBV6-1	TRBJ2-5	-	TRBD2	TGTGCCAGCAGTGAACTAGCGGGAGGGCAAGAGACCCAGTACTTC	CASSELAGGQETQYF
TRBV19	TRBJ1-4	medium-sized	TRBD1	TGTGCCAGTAGTCGGACAGGGGGCGATGAAAAACTGTTTTTT	CASSRTGGDEKLFF
TRBV5-1	TRBJ2-7	-	TRBD2	TGCGCCAGCAGCTTGTCGGGGGGATTTTCCTACGAGCAGTACTTC	CASSLSGGFSYEQYF
TRBV12-3/TRBV12-4	TRBJ2-1	-	-	TGTGCCAGCAGCTTAACTAGTACGAAACGGAATGAGCAGTTCTTC	CASSLTSTKRNEQFF
TRBV7-3	TRBJ1-2	-	TRBD1	TGTGCCAGCAGCTTCACAGGGGGGGGTGGCTACACCTTC	CASSFTGGGGYTF
TRBV6-6	TRBJ2-2	-	-	TGTGCCAGCAGTCACCGAACCGGGACTAACACCGGGGAGCTGTTTTTT	CASSHRTGTNTGELFF
TRBV7-6	TRBJ1-4	-	TRBD1	TGTGCCAGCAGCTTATTTATCGGGACAGGGGGTGAAAAACTGTTTTTT	CASSLFIGTGGEKLFF
TRBV7-3	TRBJ2-6	-	-	TGTGCCAGCAGGGACGGCAGCAGGGACGGCAGCTCTGGGGCCAACGTCCTGACTTTC	CASRDGSRDGSSGANVLTF
TRBV18	TRBJ1-1	-	-	TGTGCCAGCTCACCACCGGCCGAATGGGACACTGAAGCTTTCTTT	CASSPPAEWDTEAFF
TRBV15	TRBJ1-5	once	-	TGTGCCACCAGCAGAGTCCCCTCAGGGCCCCAGCATTTT	CATSRVPSGPQHF
TRBV7-6	TRBJ1-2	-	-	TGTGCCAGCAGCTTATCGCCGGGGGGGGGGGATGGCTACACCTTC	CASSLSPGGGDGYTF
TRBV30	TRBJ1-4	-	-	TGTGCCTGGAGTTGGACAGCAACTAATGAAAAACTGTTTTTT	CAWSWTATNEKLFF
TRBV9	TRBJ2-2	many	-	TGTGCCAGCAGCGCATCGGTCCAATCCGGGGAGCTGTTTTTT	CASSASVQSGELFF
TRBV5-1	TRBJ2-7	many	TRBD2	TGCGCCAGCAGCCTCGGGCGGAGCGGGACCGAGCAGTACTTC	CASSLGRSGTEQYF
TRBV6-1	TRBJ2-7	-	-	TGTGCCAGCAGTGATCGTTGGGGGGTAGAGCAGTACTTC	CASSDRWGVEQYF
TRBV7-6	TRBJ1-5	many	-	TGTGCCAGCAGCTTAGATAATCAGCCCCAGCATTTT	CASSLDNQPQHF
TRBV20-1	TRBJ2-1	few	TRBD1	TGCAGTGCTAGATTTACGACAGGGGGCAGTTGGAATGAGCAGTTCTTC	CSARFTTGGSWNEQFF
TRBV4-1	TRBJ2-5	-	-	TGCGCCAGCAGCCAAGTGAGCAGGGAAGAGACCCAGTACTTC	CASSQVSREETQYF
TRBV3-1	TRBJ2-7	few	-	TGTGCCAGCAGCCCCCAGGAGGGGGTCAGGCAGTACTTC	CASSPQEGVRQYF
TRBV20-1	TRBJ1-4	-	-	TGCAGTGCTAGAGATTTAACAGATGAAAAACTGTTTTTT	CSARDLTDEKLFF
TRBV6-2/TRBV6-3	TRBJ1-6	-	-	TGTGCCAGCAGCAAAGCGGGACAAGCGCATTCACCCCTCCACTTT	CASSKAGQAHSPLHF
TRBV11-2	TRBJ1-4	-	-	TGTGCCAGCAGCTTAGACAGTTTCGTAACTAATGAAAAACTGTTTTTT	CASSLDSFVTNEKLFF
TRBV29-1	TRBJ2-3	many	TRBD2	TGCAGCGCCCGGGACTATATGGATACGCAGTATTTT	CSARDYMDTQYF
TRBV20-1	TRBJ1-6	once	-	TGCAGTGCTAGAGAGGGGAGCCCCAATTCACCCCTCCACTTT	CSAREGSPNSPLHF
TRBV9	TRBJ2-7	many	-	TGTGCCAGCAGCCCAGGGACCTCCGAGCAGTACTTC	CASSPGTSEQYF
TRBV30	TRBJ2-7	medium-sized	-	TGTGCCTGGAGTGTAAAGGTGGCTGTCCCGTGGGAGCAGTACTTC	CAWSVKVAVPWEQYF
TRBV6-5	TRBJ2-2	-	-	TGTGCCAGCAGCCGCACCATTCTAGTTACCACAACCGGGGAGCTGTTTTTT	CASSRTILVTTTGELFF
TRBV10-3	TRBJ1-6	medium-sized	-	TGTGCCATCAGTGAGTCGATTCAGAAGCGTAATTCACCCCTCCACTTT	CAISESIQKRNSPLHF
TRBV2	TRBJ1-5	once	-	TGTGCCAGCAGTCTTGCGGGGGCAGGCAATCAGCCCCAGCATTTT	CASSLAGAGNQPQHF
TRBV7-2	TRBJ1-6	many	-	TGTGCCAGCAGCCCCCCGGGACATTATAATTCACCCCTCCACTTT	CASSPPGHYNSPLHF
TRBV10-2	TRBJ2-2	-	-	TGCGCCAGCAGTTCCCGGACACCCTCGATCACCGGGGAGCTGTTTTTC	CASSSRTPSITGELFF
TRBV7-8	TRBJ2-6	-	TRBD1	TGTGCCAGCAGCTACGGGACAGGGGGCCCTGGGGCCAACGTCCTGACTTTC	CASSYGTGGPGANVLTF
TRBV9	TRBJ2-3	-	-	TGTGCCAGCAGCGTAGAGGGAGCAACAGATACGCAGTATTTT	CASSVEGATDTQYF
TRBV12-3/TRBV12-4	TRBJ1-6	medium-sized	-	TGTGCCAGCAGTTTTAAGGGCAGTAATTCACCCCTCCACTTT	CASSFKGSNSPLHF
TRBV20-1	TRBJ2-1	-	TRBD2	TGCAGTGCCCCGGGACTAGCGGACAATGCGCAGTTCTTC	CSAPGLADNAQFF
TRBV4-1	TRBJ1-4	medium-sized	TRBD1	TGCGCCAGCAGCTGGGACAGATGGAATGAAAAACTGTTTTTT	CASSWDRWNEKLFF
TRBV5-5	TRBJ2-7	few	-	TGTGCCAGCAGCTTGTTAACAGGGACCCCCTACGAGCAGTACTTC	CASSLLTGTPYEQYF
TRBV6-4	TRBJ1-6	-	TRBD1	TGTGCCAGCAGTGCCGGGACAGATAATTCACCCCTCCACTTT	CASSAGTDNSPLHF